These 20 T cell receptor beta chains were sequenced from one sample in a study of T cells after yellow fever vaccination. TCRdb used MiXCR to reprocess the 5' RACE reads, holding one entry per CDR3 protein. This sample has 150,000 to 200,000 distinct CDR3 sequences; 11% occur once, and the top ten carry 30% to 45%. The sequences come from CD8+ T cells sorted from PBMCs, collected 15 days after the yellow fever booster vaccination. The receptors stem from a man younger than 35 who received the YFV17D yellow fever vaccine.

J is TRBJ2-5 and V is TRBV19, with TRBD1 matching over 7 bases. Trimming at V came to 7 bases and at J to 2 bases, leaving 7 bases not matched to a gene. Germline V CDR1 and CDR2: LNHDA, SQIVND (reference sequence). The CDR3 totals 14 residues. This CDR3 reads CASKTGTAQETQYF. The DNA of the CDR3 is TGTGCCAGTAAAACCGGGACAGCGCAAGAGACCCAGTACTTC.

This clonotype was detected ten times or more. The gene calls are TRBV29-1 and TRBJ2-2, with 7 positions matching TRBD1. The CDR3 spans 15 residues. Per germline, CDR1 SQVTM and CDR2 ANQGSEA. V was clipped by 4 bases and J by 2 bases; unmatched bases: 7. Here the CDR3 DNA reads TGCAGCGTTGGGACGGACAGGTTAAACACCGGGGAGCTGTTTTTT. This sequence encodes CSVGTDRLNTGELFF.

Many counts were recorded for this clonotype. CDR3 in amino acids: CASSQGTGLAETQYF. CDR3 nucleotides: TGCGCCAGCAGCCAAGGGACGGGACTAGCGGAGACCCAGTACTTC. J is TRBJ2-5 and V is TRBV5-1; 10 bases align to TRBD2. Unmatched junction bases numbered 8, after V lost 4 bases and J lost 5 bases. CDR1 and CDR2 (germline): SGHRS, YFSETQ. The CDR3 is 15 amino acids.

The chain's CDR3 is CASSLGLAGGYEQYV. CDR3 coding DNA: TGTGCCAGCAGCCTCGGACTAGCGGGGGGATACGAGCAGTACGTC. The V and J genes are TRBV11-2 and TRBJ2-7; TRBD2 agrees at 14 bases. J gave up 4 bases and V 5 bases, and 4 bases lay outside the gene matches. The CDR3 covers 15 residues. In germline, CDR1 is SGHAT, CDR2 FQNNGV.

This clonotype was seen only a few times. The chain has TRBV4-1 and TRBJ1-4; 11 bases fit TRBD1. The J segment lost 13 bases and the V segment lost 0 bases, leaving 4 bases of the junction unmatched. This CDR3 is 14 amino acids long. Per the germline V gene, CDR1 is MGHRA and CDR2 is YSYEKL. CDR3 in amino acids: CASSQEGTGGGLFF. Written as DNA, the CDR3 is TGCGCCAGCAGCCAAGAGGGGACAGGGGGTGGACTGTTTTTT.

This clonotype was counted at least ten times. V gene TRBV29-1 combines with J gene TRBJ1-2; no reliable D call. The length of the CDR3 is 10 residues. The germline gives CDR1 SQVTM, CDR2 ANQGSEA. Trimming left V 2 bases short and J 7 bases short, with 5 bases between. The DNA of the CDR3 is TGCAGCGTTGAAAGGGCTGGCTACACCTTC. It is translated as CSVERAGYTF.

The table lists this clonotype with a few counts. The chain carries TRBV12-3 or TRBV12-4 and TRBJ1-2; no clear D gene. This CDR3 region has 16 residues. V was pared by 2 bases and J by 3 bases, with 16 bases between. DNA of the CDR3: TGTGCCAGCAGTTTATTACTCATCAGGCCCTACTATGGCTACACCTTC. Its protein product is CASSLLLIRPYYGYTF.

This clonotype occurred a few times. This chain links TRBV6-6 with TRBJ1-5; no clear D. V shed 2 bases and J shed 5 bases, with 13 bases lying between them. This CDR3 is 15 amino acids long. Germline assignment: CDR1 MNHNY and CDR2 SVGAGI (reference sequence). The CDR3 DNA follows: TGTGCCAGCAGTTACACGAGTGAGGGCGATCAGCCCCAGCATTTT. This translates into CASSYTSEGDQPQHF.

This clonotype came up a few times. This sequence joins TRBV7-9 and TRBJ2-1, with 8 bases that match TRBD2. The CDR3 totals 18 residues. The germline V gene has CDR1 SEHNR and CDR2 FQNEAQ (reference sequence). The junction had 15 bases not matched to a gene; V was cut back by 7 bases and J by 1 base. The CDR3 spells CASMSFGGAAASYNEQFF. The CDR3 nucleotides read TGTGCCAGCATGAGTTTCGGGGGGGCCGCAGCGTCCTACAATGAGCAGTTCTTC.

This clonotype appeared a few times. The chain employs TRBV7-8 and TRBJ1-4; 7 nucleotides match TRBD1. V trimming: 5 bases; J trimming: 6 bases; junction bases outside the gene matches: 6. Germline V gives CDR1 SGHVS, CDR2 FQNEAQ. This CDR3 has 14 residues. CDR3 sequence: CASSRRDRHEKLFF. The CDR3 coding sequence is TGTGCCAGCAGCCGTAGGGACAGACATGAAAAACTGTTTTTT. Using reference TRBV7-8 and TRBJ1-4 for the parts outside the CDR3, the full variable domain is GAGVSQSPRYKVAKRGQDVALRCDPISGHVSLFWYQQALGQGPEFLTYFQNEAQLDKSGLPSDRFFAERPEGSVSTLKIQRTQQEDSAVYLCASSRRDRHEKLFFGSGTQLSVL.

Ten or more counts support this clonotype. This sequence joins TRBV7-2 and TRBJ2-7; D unresolved. CDR3 length equals 13 residues. Germline assignment: CDR1 SGHTA and CDR2 FQGNSA. Trimming shortened V by 6 bases and J by 6 bases, and 15 bases separated the two germline ends. The CDR3 here is CASSEGPLSEQYV. The CDR3 DNA is TGTGCCAGCAGTGAAGGCCCCCTTTCCGAGCAGTACGTC.

The chain employs TRBV7-6 and TRBJ1-1; 7 positions match TRBD1. This CDR3 comprises 14 residues. Germline V gene sequence: CDR1 SGHVS, CDR2 FNYEAQ. Trimming removed 5 bases from V and 4 bases from J; junction bases left unmatched: 7. The DNA of the CDR3 is TGTGCCAGCAGCACCCTGACAGGGCCCACTGAAGCTTTCTTT. The encoded protein is CASSTLTGPTEAFF.

This clonotype was detected a few times. The DNA for the CDR3 is TGCGCCAGCAGCCAACCGGGACAGGGGTCAGGCTACGAGCAGTACTTC. Translation: CASSQPGQGSGYEQYF. The chain links TRBV4-1 to TRBJ2-7, with 10 bases that match TRBD1. The CDR3 spans 16 residues. Germline values: CDR1 MGHRA, CDR2 YSYEKL. V was clipped by 2 bases and J by 3 bases; unmatched bases: 7.

The chain employs TRBV6-6 and TRBJ2-5, with D hard to call. CDR1 is MNHNY, CDR2 SVGAGI, per germline (reference sequence). This CDR3 has 13 residues. Trimming left V 7 bases short and J 4 bases short, with 13 bases between. The CDR3 sequence is CASMFGVGETQYF. Written as DNA, the CDR3 is TGTGCCAGCATGTTTGGGGTCGGAGAGACCCAGTACTTC.

This clonotype has more than one count but fewer than ten. This sequence joins TRBV7-3 and TRBJ2-2, with 8 bases matching TRBD2. Germline values: CDR1 SGHTA, CDR2 FQGTGA. This CDR3 contains 16 residues. Unmatched junction bases numbered 7, after V lost 3 bases and J lost 4 bases. Here the CDR3 reads CASSLAGGAVTGELFF. The CDR3 DNA reads as TGTGCCAGCAGCTTGGCCGGGGGGGCGGTCACCGGGGAGCTGTTTTTT.

V and J are TRBV5-5 and TRBJ2-1; 8 positions match TRBD2. Germline V gives CDR1 SGHKS, CDR2 YYEKEE (reference sequence). The junction had 9 bases not matched to a gene; V was cut back by 3 bases and J by 4 bases. The length of the CDR3 is 16 residues. CDR3 region: CASSSGAGGKYNEQFF. For the CDR3, the DNA is TGTGCCAGCAGCTCCGGGGCGGGGGGAAAGTACAATGAGCAGTTCTTC.

The chain couples TRBV12-3 or TRBV12-4 to TRBJ2-1; TRBD2 matches 8 bases. The CDR3 has 20 amino acids. Germline trimming cut 1 base from V and 5 bases from J; bases unmatched to any gene: 19. CDR3: CASSLGPRGLGTKTDNEQFF. DNA for the CDR3: TGTGCCAGCAGTTTAGGCCCCAGGGGACTAGGAACTAAAACTGACAATGAGCAGTTCTTC.

This clonotype occurred a few times. V is TRBV4-3 and J is TRBJ2-2, with D perhaps TRBD1 (5 bases). Trimming cost V 2 bases and J 2 bases, with 15 bases left between them. The CDR3 is made up of 17 amino acids. Germline CDR1 and CDR2: LGHNA and YSLEER. The CDR3 bases are TGCGCCAGCAGCCAACCCTCGGCAGGGATCAACACCGGGGAGCTGTTTTTT. Amino acid sequence: CASSQPSAGINTGELFF.

In its sample, this clonotype was seen a few times. The rearrangement uses TRBV12-3 or TRBV12-4 and TRBJ1-2, with no clear D. V dropped 5 bases and J dropped 4 bases, with 11 bases sitting between them. This CDR3 is built from 13 residues. CDR3 residues: CASSEDGFYGYTF. In DNA form, the CDR3 reads TGTGCCAGCAGTGAAGACGGATTCTATGGCTACACCTTC.

This clonotype came up a few times. The V gene is TRBV4-2, the J gene TRBJ2-7, with 7 positions matching TRBD1. This CDR3 has 15 amino acids. Germline CDR1 reads LGHNA; CDR2 reads YNFKEQ. The junction had 5 bases not matched to a gene; V was cut back by 1 base and J by 2 bases. CDR3: CASSQALQGAYEQYF. The CDR3, as DNA: TGTGCCAGCAGCCAAGCCCTGCAGGGGGCCTACGAGCAGTACTTC.